One sample yielded the 4 T cell receptor beta chains listed below, sequenced in a study of blood T cells in healthy people across ages. A sample-barcoded 5' primer and a J-beta primer mix were used in a second PCR of roughly 7 to 11 cycles. In TCRdb, the 5' RACE reads were re-called with MiXCR into one record per CDR3 protein. The top ten hold over 5% of the sample, which has 1,300,000 or so distinct CDR3 sequences, approximately 59% seen once. Sequenced material: blood. The receptors originated from a man between 18 and 35 years old in good health.

This rearrangement joins TRBV6-5 to TRBJ2-5, with D perhaps matching TRBD1 or TRBD2 (7 bases each). The V end lost 0 bases, the J end lost 0 bases, and 20 bases lay between the germline ends. The CDR3 is 19 residues long. Germline V gene data show CDR1 as MNHEY and CDR2 as SVGAGI. The DNA of the CDR3 is TGTGCCAGCAGTTACTCCCTCCCAGGGGGGCGGGGGTACCAAGAGACCCAGTACTTC. It yields the protein CASSYSLPGGRGYQETQYF.

This clonotype was counted a few times. The chain couples TRBV7-2 to TRBJ2-1; D remains unclear. The CDR3 is 16 amino acids. V lost 1 base to trimming and J lost 2 bases, with 12 bases between them. CDR1 is SGHTA and CDR2 is FQGNSA in the germline V gene. CDR3 DNA: TGTGCCAGCAGCTTAGTTTTGCCGGGCCCCTACAATGAGCAGTTCTTC. Its translation is CASSLVLPGPYNEQFF.

This clonotype was seen a handful of times. The CDR3 reads CASSPNRGGSNYGYTF. CDR3 nucleotide sequence: TGTGCCAGCAGCCCTAACCGGGGCGGCTCTAACTATGGCTACACCTTC. This sequence joins TRBV7-9 and TRBJ1-2; perhaps TRBD1 as D (5 bases). CDR1 and CDR2 from the germline V gene are SEHNR and FQNEAQ (reference sequence). The V gene lost 5 bases and the J gene lost 0 bases, with 16 bases spanning the gap. The CDR3 sequence is 16 residues long.

The chain is built from TRBV6-2 or TRBV6-3 and TRBJ2-2; TRBD2 is a possible D gene (5 bases). The V gene lost 3 bases and the J gene lost 0 bases, with 8 bases spanning the gap. The CDR3 has 15 amino acids. The V gene's germline CDR1 is MNHEY and CDR2 SVGEGT. CDR3: CASSYPTTNTGELFF. The CDR3 DNA follows: TGTGCCAGCAGTTATCCGACTACGAACACCGGGGAGCTGTTTTTT.